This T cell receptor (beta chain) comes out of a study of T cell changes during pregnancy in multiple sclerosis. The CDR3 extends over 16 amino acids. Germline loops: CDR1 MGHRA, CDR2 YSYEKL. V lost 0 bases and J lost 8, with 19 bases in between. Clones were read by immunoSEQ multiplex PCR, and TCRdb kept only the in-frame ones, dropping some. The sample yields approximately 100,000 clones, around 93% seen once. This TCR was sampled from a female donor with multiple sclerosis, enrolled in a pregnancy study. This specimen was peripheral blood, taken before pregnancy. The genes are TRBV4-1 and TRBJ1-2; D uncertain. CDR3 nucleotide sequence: TGCGCCAGCAGCCAAGATCAGTCCGTAACCTCGGAGGGCTACACCTTC. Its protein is CASSQDQSVTSEGYTF.